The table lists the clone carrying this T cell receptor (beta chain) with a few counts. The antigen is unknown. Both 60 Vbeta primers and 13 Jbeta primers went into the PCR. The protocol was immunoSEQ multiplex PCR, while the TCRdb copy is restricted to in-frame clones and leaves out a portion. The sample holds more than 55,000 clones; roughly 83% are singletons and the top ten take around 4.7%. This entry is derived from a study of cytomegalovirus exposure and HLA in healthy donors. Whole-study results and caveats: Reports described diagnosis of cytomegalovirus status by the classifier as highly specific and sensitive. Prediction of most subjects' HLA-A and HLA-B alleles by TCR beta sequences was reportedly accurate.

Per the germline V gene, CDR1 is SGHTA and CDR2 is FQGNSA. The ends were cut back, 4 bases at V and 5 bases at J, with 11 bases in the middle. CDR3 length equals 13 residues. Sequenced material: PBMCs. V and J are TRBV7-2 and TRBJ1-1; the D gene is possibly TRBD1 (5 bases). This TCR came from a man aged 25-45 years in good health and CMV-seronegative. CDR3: CASSWGGRTEAFF. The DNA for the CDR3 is TGTGCCAGCAGCTGGGGGGGACGGACTGAAGCTTTCTTT.